The 11 T cell receptor beta chains in this list originate from one sample, sequenced in a study of blood T cell repertoires in COVID-19 (dated by TCRdb to the early 2020s). Library creation used the immunoSEQ multiplex PCR assay. Drawn from immuneACCESS, this table holds only the in-frame rearrangements with V and J called that TCRdb kept. Clones are partly lost; checked studies trace under half to an unresolved V gene and leave the rest unexplained. Counted in this sample were hundreds of thousands of clones; 75% to 85% of them appeared once. Jointly, the top ten make up less than 8% of the sample. Input material: peripheral blood. The receptors were sampled from a woman aged 50 to 60 with acute or convalescent COVID-19.

The chain has TRBV28 and TRBJ1-6; D gene uncertain. V was trimmed by 3 bases and J by 4 bases, leaving 10 bases between them. Germline V CDR1 and CDR2: MDHEN, SYDVKM. The CDR3 covers 15 residues. CDR3 DNA: TGTGCCAGCAGTTTGCCCGACTTTTATAATTCACCCCTCCACTTT. Translating gives CASSLPDFYNSPLHF.

The CDR3 loop reads CASSQARGGSAVDTQYF. CDR3 in DNA: TGCGCCAGCAGCCAGGCTCGGGGCGGGAGCGCTGTGGATACGCAGTATTTT. This sequence joins TRBV4-1 and TRBJ2-3; 7 positions match TRBD2. CDR1 and CDR2 (germline): MGHRA, YSYEKL. The CDR3 contains 17 residues. The V gene end was trimmed by 3 bases and the J gene end by 6 bases; junction bases not matched to a gene: 15.

This clone was seen once. The chain uses TRBV29-1 and TRBJ2-1; TRBD2 matches at 8 bases. Looked up from germline, CDR1 is SQVTM and CDR2 is ANQGSEA. This CDR3 region has 14 residues. Germline trimming cut 6 bases from V and 2 bases from J; bases unmatched to any gene: 6. Here the CDR3 reads CSVVVTSAYNEQFF. The CDR3 nucleotides read TGCAGCGTCGTAGTGACTAGCGCCTACAATGAGCAGTTCTTC.

The chain recombines TRBV11-2 with TRBJ1-4, with D possibly being TRBD1 (5 bases). This CDR3 has 15 residues. Germline loops: CDR1 SGHAT, CDR2 FQNNGV. Trimming removed 3 bases from V and 8 bases from J, with 16 bases in between. The CDR3 bases are TGTGCCAGCAGCTTCGCCAGGCAGGGTTGGGAAAAACTGTTTTTT. Encoded protein: CASSFARQGWEKLFF. The entire variable domain, with the rest obtained from reference TRBV11-2 and TRBJ1-4, is as follows: EAGVAQSPRYKIIEKRQSVAFWCNPISGHATLYWYQQILGQGPKLLIQFQNNGVVDDSQLPKDRFSAERLKGVDSTLKIQPAKLEDSAVYLCASSFARQGWEKLFFGSGTQLSVL.

This clone was recorded once. The chain employs TRBV7-2 and TRBJ2-5; tentative D call: TRBD2 (6 bases). V lost 3 bases and J lost 2, with 13 bases in between. Germline V lookup: CDR1 SGHTA, CDR2 FQGNSA. CDR3 length equals 15 residues. The DNA of the CDR3 is TGTGCCAGCAGCTTGGACCCTGGGAGGCAAGAGACCCAGTACTTC. It specifies CASSLDPGRQETQYF. Full variable domain (missing parts from reference TRBV7-2 and TRBJ2-5): GAGVSQSPSNKVTEKGKDVELRCDPISGHTALYWYRQSLGQGLEFLIYFQGNSAPDKSGLPSDRFSAERTGGSVSTLTIQRTQQEDSAVYLCASSLDPGRQETQYFGPGTRLLVL.

The CDR3 is CASSRPGLRADTQYF. CDR3 nucleotide sequence: TGTGCCAGCAGCAGACCAGGGTTAAGAGCAGATACGCAGTATTTT. This chain links TRBV13 with TRBJ2-3; the D gene is possibly TRBD1 (5 bases). Trimming took off 5 bases at V and 4 bases at J, with 16 bases between the two ends. The length of the CDR3 is 15 residues. Germline V lookup: CDR1 PRHDT, CDR2 FYEKMQ (reference sequence). Drawing the rest from reference TRBV13 and TRBJ2-3, the complete variable domain is AAGVIQSPRHLIKEKRETATLKCYPIPRHDTVYWYQQGPGQDPQFLISFYEKMQSDKGSIPDRFSAQQFSDYHSELNMSSLELGDSALYFCASSRPGLRADTQYFGPGTRLTVL.

The chain carries TRBV15 and TRBJ1-1, with D unresolved. Trimming took 4 bases from V and 3 from J, leaving 6 bases between them. The germline V gene encodes CDR1 LNHNV and CDR2 YYDKDF (reference sequence). CDR3 length: 12 residues. This CDR3 reads CATSKVDTEAFF. The CDR3 DNA reads as TGTGCCACCAGCAAAGTAGACACTGAAGCTTTCTTT.

The rearrangement joins TRBV7-9 to TRBJ2-3; a weak D match, TRBD2 (6 bases). Germline V gene data show CDR1 as SEHNR and CDR2 as FQNEAQ (reference sequence). Trimming left V 2 bases short and J 6 bases short, with 15 bases between. There are 15 residues in the CDR3. CDR3 loop: CASSLTTSFTDTQYF. The DNA of the CDR3 is TGTGCCAGCAGCTTAACGACTAGTTTTACGGATACGCAGTATTTT.

The chain employs TRBV6-4 and TRBJ2-2; the match to TRBD2 covers 8 bases. Trimming took 8 bases from V and 3 from J; bases not matched to a gene: 20. The germline V gene has CDR1 MRHNA and CDR2 SNTAGT. CDR3 size: 19 residues. The CDR3 is CASVARIAGRLADTGELFF. In nucleotides, the CDR3 is TGTGCCAGCGTGGCTCGGATAGCGGGAAGGCTGGCGGACACCGGGGAGCTGTTTTTT.

This clone was counted a few times. The J gene is TRBJ2-3, the V gene TRBV28; maybe TRBD2 (6 bases). Germline V CDR1 and CDR2: MDHEN, SYDVKM. V lost 2 bases, J lost 8 bases, and 8 bases lay in between. The CDR3 extends over 12 amino acids. CDR3 sequence: CASSLPGSTQYF. The CDR3 nucleotides read TGTGCCAGCAGTTTACCCGGGAGTACGCAGTATTTT.

The V and J genes are TRBV6-5 and TRBJ2-7; 9 bases map to TRBD1. The junction had 6 bases not matched to a gene; V was cut back by 0 bases and J by 6 bases. CDR1 MNHEY and CDR2 SVGAGI come from the germline V gene. The CDR3 runs to 15 residues. The chain's CDR3 is CASSYSRDRGFEQYF. The CDR3 bases are TGTGCCAGCAGTTACTCTCGTGACAGGGGGTTCGAGCAGTACTTC.